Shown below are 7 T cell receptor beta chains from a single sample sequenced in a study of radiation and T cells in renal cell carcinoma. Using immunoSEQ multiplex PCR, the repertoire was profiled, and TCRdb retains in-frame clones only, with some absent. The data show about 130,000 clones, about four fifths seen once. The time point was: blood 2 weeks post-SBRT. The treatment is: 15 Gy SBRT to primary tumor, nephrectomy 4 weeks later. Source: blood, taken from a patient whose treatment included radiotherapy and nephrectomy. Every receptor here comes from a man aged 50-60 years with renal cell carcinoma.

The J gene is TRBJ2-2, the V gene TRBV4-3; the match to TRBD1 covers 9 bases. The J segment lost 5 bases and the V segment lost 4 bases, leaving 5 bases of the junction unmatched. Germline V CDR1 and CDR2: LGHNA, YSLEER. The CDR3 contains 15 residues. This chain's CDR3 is CASSPTGGWTGELFF. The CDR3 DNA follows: TGCGCCAGCAGCCCTACAGGGGGCTGGACCGGGGAGCTGTTTTTT.

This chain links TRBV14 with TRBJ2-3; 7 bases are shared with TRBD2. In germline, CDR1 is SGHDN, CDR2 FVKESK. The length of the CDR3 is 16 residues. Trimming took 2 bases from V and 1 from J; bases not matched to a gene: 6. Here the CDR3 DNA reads TGTGCCAGCAGCCAAAATTCACGGGGGGGCACAGATACGCAGTATTTT. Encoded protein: CASSQNSRGGTDTQYF.

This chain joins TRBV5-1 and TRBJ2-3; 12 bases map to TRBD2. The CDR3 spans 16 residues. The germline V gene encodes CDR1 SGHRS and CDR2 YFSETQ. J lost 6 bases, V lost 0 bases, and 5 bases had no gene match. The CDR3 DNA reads TGCGCCAGCAGCTTGGGGACTAGCGGGAAAGGGGATACGCAGTATTTT. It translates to CASSLGTSGKGDTQYF. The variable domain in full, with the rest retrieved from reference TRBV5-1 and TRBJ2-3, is KAGVTQTPRYLIKTRGQQVTLSCSPISGHRSVSWYQQTPGQGLQFLFEYFSETQRNKGNFPGRFSGRQFSNSRSEMNVSTLELGDSALYLCASSLGTSGKGDTQYFGPGTRLTVL.

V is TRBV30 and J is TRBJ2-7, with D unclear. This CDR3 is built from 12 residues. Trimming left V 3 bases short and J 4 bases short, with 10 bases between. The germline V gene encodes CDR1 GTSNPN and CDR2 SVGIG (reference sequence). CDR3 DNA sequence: TGTGCCTGGAGGGTGGGGAAGTACGAGCAGTACTTC. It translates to CAWRVGKYEQYF.

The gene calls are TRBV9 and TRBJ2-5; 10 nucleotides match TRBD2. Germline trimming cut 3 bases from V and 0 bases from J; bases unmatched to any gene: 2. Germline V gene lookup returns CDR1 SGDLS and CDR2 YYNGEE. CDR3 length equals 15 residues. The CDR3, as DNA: TGTGCCAGCAGCGATGGACTAGCGGACCAAGAGACCCAGTACTTC. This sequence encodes CASSDGLADQETQYF.

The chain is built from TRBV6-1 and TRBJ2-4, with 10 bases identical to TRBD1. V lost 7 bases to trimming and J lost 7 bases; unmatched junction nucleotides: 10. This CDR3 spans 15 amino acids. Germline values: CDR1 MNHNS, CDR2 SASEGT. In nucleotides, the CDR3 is TGTGCCAGCAATAGCGGGACAGGGGCGGGTAACATTCAGTACTTC. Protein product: CASNSGTGAGNIQYF.

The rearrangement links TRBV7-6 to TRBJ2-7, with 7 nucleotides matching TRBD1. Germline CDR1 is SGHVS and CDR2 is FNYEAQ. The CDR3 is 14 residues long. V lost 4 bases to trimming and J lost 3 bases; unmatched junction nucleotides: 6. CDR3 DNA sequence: TGTGCCAGCAGCTATCGACAGGGAAGCTACGAGCAGTACTTC. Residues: CASSYRQGSYEQYF. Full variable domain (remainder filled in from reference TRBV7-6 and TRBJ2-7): GAGVSQSPRYKVTKRGQDVALRCDPISGHVSLYWYRQALGQGPEFLTYFNYEAQQDKSGLPNDRFSAERPEGSISTLTIQRTEQRDSAMYRCASSYRQGSYEQYFGPGTRLTVT.